The present T cell receptor (beta chain) was sequenced within a study of blood T cell repertoires in COVID-19. Using immunoSEQ multiplex PCR, the repertoire was profiled, and TCRdb retains in-frame clones only, with some absent. The sample includes some 200,000 clones, 86% of them seen just once. This sequence was found in a woman in her sixties or seventies with acute or convalescent COVID-19. Input material: peripheral blood.

CDR3 sequence (DNA): TGCGCCAGCAGCTTGGATGGCAGGCAGGACACTGAAGCTTTCTTT. It specifies CASSLDGRQDTEAFF. The J gene is TRBJ1-1, the V gene TRBV5-1; no reliable D call. The CDR3 sequence is 15 residues long. Germline V gene sequence: CDR1 SGHRS, CDR2 YFSETQ. The ends were cut back, 0 bases at V and 3 bases at J, with 12 bases in the middle.